This TCR beta chain was recorded in a study of blood T cell repertoires in COVID-19 (dated by TCRdb to the early 2020s). Background for the entire study: Samples covering the acute and convalescent phases of COVID-19 were provided by collaborators in the United States, Italy and Spain. The prospective study material was composed of cDNA or gDNA derived from T cells, B-cell-depleted T cells, or PBMCs. Deeply sampled blood TCRbeta repertoires from subjects exposed to, actively infected with, or recovered from COVID-19 were included in the dataset. A freely available public database, intended as a resource for researchers studying the immune response to SARS-CoV-2, is where the repertoires were released. Samples came from the ongoing ImmuneRACE study (first 160 participants) plus 1,254 subjects from 6 global collaborators. A de-identified subject ID, COVID-19 status, age in years and sex were almost always included in the sample metadata. HLA class I and class II types, where available, came from metadata supplied by the sample provider rather than from assay-based typing.

The immunoSEQ Assay, a bias-controlled multiplex PCR, was used to amplify TCRbeta CDR3 regions from genomic DNA. In the authors' own workflow: The number of nucleated cells in each sample was estimated from the amplification of reference gene primers within the assay. To quantify the absolute abundance of each unique TCRbeta CDR3 rearrangement, sequence reads were collapsed and filtered. For each sample, productive Simpson clonality was calculated as the square root of Simpson's diversity index over productive rearrangements. Imported from immuneACCESS, the table was reduced by TCRdb to in-frame sequences with V and J called. These copies leave out some clones; in studies compared against another copy, an unresolved V gene accounts for under half, and the cause of the remainder is not known. V and J calls plus clone size are reproduced from that table; the DNA served to infer D and trimming. In all, the sample holds more than 150,000 clones, and roughly 94% of those were seen once. 0.76% of the sample rests with the top ten.

The paper's findings and limits, for the study overall: The quantity of clinical and demographic metadata differed by source and by participant and was supplied without curation.

One collaborating source in Seattle enrolled patients while the patients were actively infected and followed the patients over time throughout the course of disease. Collaborating institutions collected whole blood in K2EDTA tubes following their own protocols. For TCRbeta analysis, collaborator samples were shipped as frozen whole blood, as isolated PBMCs, or as DNA extracted from either sample type. Worth noting for this clone: Its antigen target is currently unknown. There are no base qualities to consult, and no much larger clone falls within one base.

Sample: peripheral blood. This clonotype originated in a man aged 30-40 years with COVID-19, enrolled during active disease.

The bases read TGTGCCAGCAGTCGTGGACAGAGCAATCAGCCCCAGCATTTT. Its amino acids are CASSRGQSNQPQHF. Recombination connected TRBV6-5 to TRBJ1-5; the best D guess is TRBD1, with 6 bases matching. The CDR3 spans 14 residues, from the cysteine through the phenylalanine. Just the 42-base CDR3 DNA is kept, in frame starting at base 1. The V and J ends are trimmed by 5 bases and 1 base, leaving 9 bases between them. The germline V gene specifies MNHEY as CDR1 and SVGAGI as CDR2.